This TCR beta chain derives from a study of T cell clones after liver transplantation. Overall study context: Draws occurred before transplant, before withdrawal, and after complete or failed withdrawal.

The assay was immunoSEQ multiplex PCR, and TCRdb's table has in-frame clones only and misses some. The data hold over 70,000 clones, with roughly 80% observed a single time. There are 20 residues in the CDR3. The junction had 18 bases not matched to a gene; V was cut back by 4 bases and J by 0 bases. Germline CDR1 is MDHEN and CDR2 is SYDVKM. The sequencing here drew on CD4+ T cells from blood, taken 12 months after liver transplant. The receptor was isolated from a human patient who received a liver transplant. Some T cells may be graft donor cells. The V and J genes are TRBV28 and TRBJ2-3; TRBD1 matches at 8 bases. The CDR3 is CASSSRQGLTVKLSTDTQYF. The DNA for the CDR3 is TGTGCCAGCAGTTCCCGACAGGGGCTAACCGTAAAACTAAGCACAGATACGCAGTATTTT.